This record looks at one T cell receptor beta chain sequence and its context. Its antigen is not identified. This sample stems from a study of CD8 T cells in ankylosing spondylitis. The CDR3 runs 15 residues. CDR1 SQVTM and CDR2 ANQGSEA come from the germline V gene. Between the trimmed V and J ends, which lost 8 bases and 0 bases, there was a span of 18 bases. It was by quantitative 5'-RACE with molecular barcodes that TCR beta libraries were made. TCRdb re-called the 5' RACE reads with MiXCR, one entry per CDR3 protein. The sample holds fewer than 400,000 distinct CDR3 sequences; approximately 14% are singletons and the top ten take about 1.1%. Study-wide findings and caveats: Some of these motif variants have turned up before, in reports on reactive arthritis synovial fluid and blood. As reported, disease-linked clones showed significant enrichment in matched ankylosing spondylitis synovial fluid.

This chain connects TRBV29-1 to TRBJ2-3; either TRBD1 or TRBD2 may fit D (5 bases each). Sample: blood, either unsorted or a sorted T cell fraction (not recorded which). This clonotype was sampled from a male donor with ankylosing spondylitis or in good health (not recorded which). CDR3 loop: CSSEGSGASTDTQYF. In DNA form, the CDR3 reads TGCAGCTCCGAGGGGAGCGGTGCTAGCACAGATACGCAGTATTTT.